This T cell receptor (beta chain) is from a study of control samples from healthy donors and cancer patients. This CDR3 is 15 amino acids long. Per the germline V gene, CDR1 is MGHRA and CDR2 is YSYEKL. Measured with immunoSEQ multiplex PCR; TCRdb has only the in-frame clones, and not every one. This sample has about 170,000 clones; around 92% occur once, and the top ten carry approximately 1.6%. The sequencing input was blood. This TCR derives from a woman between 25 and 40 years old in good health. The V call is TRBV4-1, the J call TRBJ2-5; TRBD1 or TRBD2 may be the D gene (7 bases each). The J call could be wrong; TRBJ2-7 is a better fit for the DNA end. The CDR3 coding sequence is TGCGCCAGCAGCCAAGGGGGAGGGGGCCCCTACGAGCAGTACTTC. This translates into CASSQGGGGPYEQYF.